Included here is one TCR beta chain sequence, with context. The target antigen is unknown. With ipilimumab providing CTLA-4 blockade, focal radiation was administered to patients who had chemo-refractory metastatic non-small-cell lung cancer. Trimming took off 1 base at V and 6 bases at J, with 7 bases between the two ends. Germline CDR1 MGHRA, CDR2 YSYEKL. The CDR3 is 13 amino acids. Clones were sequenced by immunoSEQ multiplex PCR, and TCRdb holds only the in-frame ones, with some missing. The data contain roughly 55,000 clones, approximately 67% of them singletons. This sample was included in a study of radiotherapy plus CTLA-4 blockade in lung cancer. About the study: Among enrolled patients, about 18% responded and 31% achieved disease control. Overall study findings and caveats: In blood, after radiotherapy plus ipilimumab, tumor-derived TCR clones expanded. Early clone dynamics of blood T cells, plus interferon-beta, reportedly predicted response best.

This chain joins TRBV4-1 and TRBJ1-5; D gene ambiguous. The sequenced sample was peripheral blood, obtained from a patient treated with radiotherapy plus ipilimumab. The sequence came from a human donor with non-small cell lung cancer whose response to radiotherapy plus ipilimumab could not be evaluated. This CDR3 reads CASSQGQSQPQHF. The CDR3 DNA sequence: TGCGCCAGCAGCCAAGGCCAGTCTCAGCCCCAGCATTTT.